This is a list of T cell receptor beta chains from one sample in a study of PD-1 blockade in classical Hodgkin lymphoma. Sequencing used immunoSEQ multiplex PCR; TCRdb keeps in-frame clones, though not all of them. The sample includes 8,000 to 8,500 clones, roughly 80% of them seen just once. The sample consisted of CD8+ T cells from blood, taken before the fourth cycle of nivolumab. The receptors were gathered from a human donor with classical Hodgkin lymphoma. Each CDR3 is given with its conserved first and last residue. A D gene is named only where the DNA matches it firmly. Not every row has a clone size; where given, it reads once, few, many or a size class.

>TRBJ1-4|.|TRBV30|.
TGTGCCTGGAGTGTAAAATTTCAAGGGACCCAGGGCGAAAAACTGTTTTTT
CAWSVKFQGTQGEKLFF
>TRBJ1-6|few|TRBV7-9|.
TGTGCCAGCAGCTTAGGTGTGGCAGCAAGCTCCTATAATTCACCCCTCCACTTT
CASSLGVAASSYNSPLHF
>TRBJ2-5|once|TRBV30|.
TGTGCCTTAATAGACCTCCTGGAGACCCAGTACTTC
CALIDLLETQYF
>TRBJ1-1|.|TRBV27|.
TGTGCCAGCAGTCATGTAAGGGGACGGATGAACACTGAAGCTTTCTTT
CASSHVRGRMNTEAFF
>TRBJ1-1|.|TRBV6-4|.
TGTGCCAGCCGGTCGACGCAGTTTTCTAGAGACACTGAAGCTTTCTTT
CASRSTQFSRDTEAFF
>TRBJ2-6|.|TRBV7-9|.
TGTGCCACCCCCCGTAGGGCCAACGTCCTGACTTTC
CATPRRANVLTF
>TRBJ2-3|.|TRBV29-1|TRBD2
TGCAGCGTTGAAGATCCCAGCGGGGAGGACACAGATACGCAGTATTTT
CSVEDPSGEDTDTQYF
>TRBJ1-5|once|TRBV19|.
TGTGCCAGTAGTATACGGGGGGCCGCCAATCAGCCCCAGCATTTT
CASSIRGAANQPQHF
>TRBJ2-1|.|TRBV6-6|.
TGTGCCATTGGGGCCACCACCAATGAGCAGTTCTTC
CAIGATTNEQFF
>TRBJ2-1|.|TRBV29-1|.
TGCAGCGTCCGGACCGGTGGCTCCTACAATGAGCAGTTCTTC
CSVRTGGSYNEQFF
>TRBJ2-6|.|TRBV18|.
TGTGCCAGCCTCAGGAGGGCCAGCATTTTTTCTGGGGCCAACGTCCTGACTTTC
CASLRRASIFSGANVLTF
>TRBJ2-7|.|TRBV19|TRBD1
TGTGCCAGTAGTGTTACTCCGGGACAGGGGGCTTACGAGCAGTACTTC
CASSVTPGQGAYEQYF
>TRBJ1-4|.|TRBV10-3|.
TGTGCCATCAGTGAGTCTTTTATCGGGTCGAAGGATAATGAAAAACTGTTTTTT
CAISESFIGSKDNEKLFF
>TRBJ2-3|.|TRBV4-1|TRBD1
TGCGCCAGCAGCCTCCAGGACAGGGGAACAGATACGCAGTATTTT
CASSLQDRGTDTQYF
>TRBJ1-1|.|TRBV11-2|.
TGTGCCAGCAGCCCAGAGGGTGGGTGGACTGAAGCTTTCTTT
CASSPEGGWTEAFF
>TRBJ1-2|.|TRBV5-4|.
TGCGCCAGCAGCCAAGAAGGTTATCGGGGCTACACCTTC
CASSQEGYRGYTF
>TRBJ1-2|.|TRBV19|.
TGTGCCAGTGGGGCGATCTATGGAGGCTACACCTTC
CASGAIYGGYTF
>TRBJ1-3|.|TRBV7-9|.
TGTGCCAGCAGCCCAATTCTGCTCTCTGGAAACACCATATATTTT
CASSPILLSGNTIYF
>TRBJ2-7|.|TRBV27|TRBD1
TGTGCCAGCAATAGTCGGGACAGGCCCCACGAGCAGTACTTC
CASNSRDRPHEQYF
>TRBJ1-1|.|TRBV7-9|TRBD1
TGTGCCAGCAGCTTCAACAGGGGTAACACTGAAGCTTTCTTT
CASSFNRGNTEAFF
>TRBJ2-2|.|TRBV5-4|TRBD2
TGTGCCAGCAGCTCGGGACTATATGCCGGGGAGCTGTTTTTT
CASSSGLYAGELFF
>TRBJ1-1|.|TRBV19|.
TGTGCCAGTAGTCCCACGCATAAGAACACTGAAGCTTTCTTT
CASSPTHKNTEAFF
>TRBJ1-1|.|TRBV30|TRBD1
TGTGCCTGGAGCCTACAGGGGGAAGTAGCTGAAGCTTTCTTT
CAWSLQGEVAEAFF
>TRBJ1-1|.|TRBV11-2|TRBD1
TGTGCCAGCAGCCCTAAGCCGGGACAGGGGGGCGACACTGAAGCTTTCTTT
CASSPKPGQGGDTEAFF
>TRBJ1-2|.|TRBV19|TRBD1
TGTGCCAGCAAATATCGGCAGGGGGACTATGGCTACACCTTC
CASKYRQGDYGYTF
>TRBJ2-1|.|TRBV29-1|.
TGCAGCGTTGAAGTTTTAGGGGAACGGGCCGGTGATGAGCAGTTCTTC
CSVEVLGERAGDEQFF
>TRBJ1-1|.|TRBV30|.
TGTGCCTGGAGGCGAGGGTGGGGGAACACTGAAGCTTTCTTT
CAWRRGWGNTEAFF
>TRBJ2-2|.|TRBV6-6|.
TGTGCCAGCAGTTACAGGCAGTCGAGGAACACCGGGGAGCTGTTTTTT
CASSYRQSRNTGELFF
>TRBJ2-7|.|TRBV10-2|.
TGCGCCAGCGAGGGGACTTCAAGCTCCTACGAGCAGTACTTC
CASEGTSSSYEQYF